A selection of T cell receptor beta chains follows, all from one sample in a study of T cell repertoires in ileal Crohn's disease. Here immunoSEQ multiplex PCR was the method, and the copy in TCRdb shows in-frame clones only, minus some. This table holds some 10,000 clones, about four fifths found once. Sequencing was performed on ileal tissue. These TCRs come from an adult with Crohn's disease. The CDR3 runs from the conserved cysteine through the conserved F or W. The D gene is left open where the match is weak. The size entry is marked missing in some rows and otherwise reads once, few, many or a size class.

V gene	J gene	D gene	clone size	CDR3 DNA	CDR3 protein
TRBV4-1	TRBJ2-7	TRBD1	.	TGCGCCAGCAGCCAAGGACAGGGGACTTACGAGCAGTACTTC	CASSQGQGTYEQYF
TRBV5-1	TRBJ2-5	.	.	TGCGCCAGCAACTTGGGCCAGCAAGAGACCCAGTACTTC	CASNLGQQETQYF
TRBV11-2	TRBJ1-1	.	.	TGTGCCAGCAGCTTAGTTCGGTGGACTGAAGCTTTCTTT	CASSLVRWTEAFF
TRBV5-1	TRBJ2-2	.	once	TGCGCCAGCAAGATGGAGAGGGTCACTAACACCGGGGAGCTGTTTTTT	CASKMERVTNTGELFF
TRBV19	TRBJ2-1	TRBD2	.	TGTGCCAGTAATACCGGGACTAGCGGGCGTAATGAGCAGTTCTTC	CASNTGTSGRNEQFF
TRBV2	TRBJ2-7	.	.	TGTGCCACAACTTCTTGGGGGGGGGCGCGTTACGAGCAGTACTTC	CATTSWGGARYEQYF
TRBV7-9	TRBJ2-3	TRBD1	.	TGTGCCAGCAGCCCCACCGGGACAGCTGCCACAGATACGCAGTATTTT	CASSPTGTAATDTQYF
TRBV28	TRBJ2-3	TRBD2	.	TGTGCCAGCAGTCGTAGCGGGAGGGCGGCAGATACGCAGTATTTT	CASSRSGRAADTQYF
TRBV2	TRBJ2-1	.	.	TGTGCCAGCAGTATAAAGGGGCTCGGGCTGGGCAATGAGCAGTTCTTC	CASSIKGLGLGNEQFF
TRBV5-1	TRBJ2-7	TRBD2	once	TGCGCCAGCAGCAGTCCCCGGGACGGCGGGGGGCAGTACTTC	CASSSPRDGGGQYF
TRBV13	TRBJ2-5	TRBD1	.	TGTGCCAGCAGCTTAACGCAGGGGGCTCGGGGGGAGACCCAGTACTTC	CASSLTQGARGETQYF
TRBV19	TRBJ2-7	.	.	TGTGCCAGTAGTATAGGAGCCAGCGGGTTCTACGAGCAGTACTTC	CASSIGASGFYEQYF
TRBV6-5	TRBJ2-1	.	.	TGTGCCAGCAGTTACTCGCTAAGTTCCAATGAGCAGTTCTTC	CASSYSLSSNEQFF
TRBV28	TRBJ2-6	.	.	TGTGCCAGCAGTTTTGCAGGGGCTGGGGCCAACGTCCTGACTTTC	CASSFAGAGANVLTF
TRBV19	TRBJ1-3	TRBD1	few	TGTGCCAGTAGTAACGGACAGGCTGGAAACACCATATATTTT	CASSNGQAGNTIYF
TRBV27	TRBJ2-7	TRBD1	.	TGTGCCAGCAGTATCCGGGACAGATCCTACGAGCAGTACTTC	CASSIRDRSYEQYF
TRBV10-1	TRBJ1-2	.	once	TGCGCCAGCAGTGTCGACAGAAACTATGGCTACACCTTC	CASSVDRNYGYTF
TRBV4-1	TRBJ2-7	.	few	TGCGCCAGCAGCCCCACCGGACTCTACGAGCAGTACTTC	CASSPTGLYEQYF
TRBV13	TRBJ2-2	TRBD2	.	TGTGCCAGCAGCCGCATAGGGAGGGTGAACACCGGGGAGCTGTTTTTT	CASSRIGRVNTGELFF
TRBV5-1	TRBJ2-7	TRBD1	.	TGCGCCAGCAGCTTGGGACAGGGGGCCGTTAACGAGCAGTACTTC	CASSLGQGAVNEQYF
TRBV6-1	TRBJ2-3	TRBD2	once	TGTGCCAGCAGTGAACGACTAGCGGGAGTTACAGATACGCAGTATTTT	CASSERLAGVTDTQYF
TRBV19	TRBJ2-7	TRBD2	.	TGTGCCAGTAGTAGGACTAGCGGTTGGTCCTACGAGCAGTACTTC	CASSRTSGWSYEQYF